This T cell receptor beta chain was obtained from a study of radiotherapy plus CTLA-4 blockade in lung cancer. In the study overall: Among patients, around 18% showed objective responses, and approximately 31% had disease control.

Generated by immunoSEQ multiplex PCR, the TCRdb table keeps only in-frame clones and is missing some. The table includes about 60,000 clones, approximately 80% detected once. The sequence was collected from a human donor with non-small cell lung cancer who had a partial response to radiotherapy plus ipilimumab. The specimen comprised peripheral blood, sampled from a patient treated with radiotherapy plus ipilimumab.

The CDR3 spells CAWSGGTPREQYF. CDR3 DNA sequence: TGTGCCTGGAGTGGCGGGACCCCTAGAGAGCAGTACTTC. J is TRBJ2-7 and V is TRBV30; tentatively, D is TRBD2 (6 bases). V lost 1 base, J lost 7 bases, and 14 bases lay in between. This CDR3 has 13 amino acids. The germline V gene encodes CDR1 GTSNPN and CDR2 SVGIG (reference sequence).